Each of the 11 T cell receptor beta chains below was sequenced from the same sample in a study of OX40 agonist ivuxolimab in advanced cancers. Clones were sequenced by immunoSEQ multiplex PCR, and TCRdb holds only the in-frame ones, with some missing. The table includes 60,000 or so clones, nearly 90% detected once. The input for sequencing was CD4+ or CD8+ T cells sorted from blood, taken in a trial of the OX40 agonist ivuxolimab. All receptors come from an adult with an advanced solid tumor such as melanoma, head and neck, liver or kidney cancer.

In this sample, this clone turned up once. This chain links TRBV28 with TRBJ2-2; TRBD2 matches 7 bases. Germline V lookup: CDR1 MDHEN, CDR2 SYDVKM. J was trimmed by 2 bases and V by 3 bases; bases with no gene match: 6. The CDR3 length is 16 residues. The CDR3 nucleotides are TGTGCCAGCAGTTTCCTGAGCGGGACTAACACCGGGGAGCTGTTTTTT. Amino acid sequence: CASSFLSGTNTGELFF.

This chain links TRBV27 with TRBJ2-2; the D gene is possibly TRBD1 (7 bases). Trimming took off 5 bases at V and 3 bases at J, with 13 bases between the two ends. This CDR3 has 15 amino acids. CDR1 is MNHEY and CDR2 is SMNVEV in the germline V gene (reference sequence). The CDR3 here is CASSLSGGYTGELFF. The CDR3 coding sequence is TGTGCCAGCAGTCTTTCAGGGGGGTACACCGGGGAGCTGTTTTTT.

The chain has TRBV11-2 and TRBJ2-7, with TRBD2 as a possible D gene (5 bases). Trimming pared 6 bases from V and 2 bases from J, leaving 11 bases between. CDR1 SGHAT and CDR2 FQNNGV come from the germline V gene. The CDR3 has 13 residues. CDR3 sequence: CASRPRGAYEQYF. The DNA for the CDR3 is TGTGCCAGCAGGCCCCGGGGAGCCTACGAGCAGTACTTC.

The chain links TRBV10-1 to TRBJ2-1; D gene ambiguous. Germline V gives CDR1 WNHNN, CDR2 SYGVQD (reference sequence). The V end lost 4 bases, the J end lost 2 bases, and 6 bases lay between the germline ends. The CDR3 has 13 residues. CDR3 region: CASSVGAYNEQFF. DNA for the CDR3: TGCGCCAGCAGTGTGGGCGCCTACAATGAGCAGTTCTTC.

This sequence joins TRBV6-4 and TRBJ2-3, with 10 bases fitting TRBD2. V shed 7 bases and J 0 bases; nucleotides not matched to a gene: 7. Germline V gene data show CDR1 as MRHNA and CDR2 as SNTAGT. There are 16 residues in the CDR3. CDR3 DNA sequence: TGTGCCAGCAAGAAACTAGCGGGGTCTAGCACAGATACGCAGTATTTT. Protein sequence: CASKKLAGSSTDTQYF.

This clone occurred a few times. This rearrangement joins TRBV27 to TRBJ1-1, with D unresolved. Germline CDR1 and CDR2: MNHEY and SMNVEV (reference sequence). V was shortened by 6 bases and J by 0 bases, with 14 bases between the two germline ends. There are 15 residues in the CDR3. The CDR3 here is CASSRVGVMNTEAFF. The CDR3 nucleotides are TGTGCCAGCAGCCGAGTGGGAGTTATGAACACTGAAGCTTTCTTT.

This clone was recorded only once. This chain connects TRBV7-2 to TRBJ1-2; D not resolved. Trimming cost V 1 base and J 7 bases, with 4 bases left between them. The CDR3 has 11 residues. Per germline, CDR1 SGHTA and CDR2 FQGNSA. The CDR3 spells CASSLVSGYTF. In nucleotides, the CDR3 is TGTGCCAGCAGCTTAGTCTCTGGCTACACCTTC.

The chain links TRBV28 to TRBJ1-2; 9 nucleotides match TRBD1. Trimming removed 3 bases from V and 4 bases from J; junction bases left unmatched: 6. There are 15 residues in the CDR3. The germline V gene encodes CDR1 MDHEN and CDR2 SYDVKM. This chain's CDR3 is CASSLGTGIPYGYTF. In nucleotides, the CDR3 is TGTGCCAGCAGTTTGGGGACAGGGATCCCCTATGGCTACACCTTC.

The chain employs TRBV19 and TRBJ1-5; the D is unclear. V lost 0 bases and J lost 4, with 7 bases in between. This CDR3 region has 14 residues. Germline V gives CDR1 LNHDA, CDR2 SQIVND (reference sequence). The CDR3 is CASSIDDPNQPQHF. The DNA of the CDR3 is TGTGCCAGTAGTATAGACGATCCGAATCAGCCCCAGCATTTT.

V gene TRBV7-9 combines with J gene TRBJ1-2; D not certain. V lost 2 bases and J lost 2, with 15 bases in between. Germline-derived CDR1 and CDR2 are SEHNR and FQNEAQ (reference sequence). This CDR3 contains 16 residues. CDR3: CASSLPLWGDNYGYTF. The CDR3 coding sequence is TGTGCCAGCAGCTTACCCCTTTGGGGAGACAACTATGGCTACACCTTC.

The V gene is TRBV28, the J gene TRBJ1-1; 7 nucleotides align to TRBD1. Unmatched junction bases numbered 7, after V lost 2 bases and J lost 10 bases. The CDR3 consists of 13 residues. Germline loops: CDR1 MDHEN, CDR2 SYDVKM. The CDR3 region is CASSLMSGGRAFF. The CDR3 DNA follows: TGTGCCAGCAGTTTAATGTCAGGGGGAAGAGCTTTCTTT.